The text below deals with one TCR beta chain. J gave up 2 bases and V 4 bases, and 4 bases lay outside the gene matches. Germline V lookup: CDR1 LNHDA, CDR2 SQIVND (reference sequence). This CDR3 is built from 14 residues. Profiling relied on immunoSEQ multiplex PCR, and the TCRdb table lists in-frame clones only, not all of them. The table includes about 30,000 clones, roughly 91% detected once. These data come from a study of T cell changes during pregnancy in multiple sclerosis. This TCR was sampled from a female donor with multiple sclerosis, enrolled in a pregnancy study. The rearrangement joins TRBV19 to TRBJ2-7; 8 bases agree with TRBD2. This specimen was CD4+ T cells from peripheral blood mononuclear cells, taken after pregnancy. In DNA form, the CDR3 reads TGTGCCAGTAGTACTCTAGCGGGTCCCTACGAGCAGTACTTC. It encodes CASSTLAGPYEQYF.